The 25 T cell receptor beta chains given below trace back to one sample, sequenced in a study of T cells in Graves' hyperthyroidism and ophthalmopathy. Amplification targeted TCR beta CDR3 regions from RNA transcripts. HTBI primers drove first-round RT-PCR of the TCR CDR3. TCRdb reanalysed the multiplex PCR reads using MiXCR and keeps one entry per CDR3 protein. In the table there are about 710,000 distinct CDR3 sequences, about 17% of which are singletons. Sequencing was carried out using blood. All receptors derive from a man between 18 and 29 years old with Graves' hyperthyroidism.

This clonotype turned up a few times. The rearrangement links TRBV24-1 to TRBJ2-2; weak D call: TRBD2 (5 bases). The V and J ends lost 6 bases and 8 bases respectively, with 18 bases between them. The CDR3 contains 15 residues. The germline gives CDR1 KGHDR, CDR2 SFDVKD. The CDR3 is CATSPHRDTRGELFF. The CDR3 region has the DNA TGTGCCACCAGTCCCCACCGGGATACAAGAGGGGAGCTGTTTTTT.

This clonotype was seen a handful of times. This chain links TRBV2 with TRBJ1-1; D uncertain. The CDR3 spans 15 residues. V lost 2 bases and J 1 base, leaving 11 bases between the germline ends. Germline V gene lookup returns CDR1 SNHLY and CDR2 FYNNEI. The CDR3 loop is CASSESGPRNTEAFF. The CDR3 DNA follows: TGTGCCAGCAGTGAATCGGGCCCTAGGAACACTGAAGCTTTCTTT.

This clonotype was recorded at least ten times. The chain employs TRBV12-3 or TRBV12-4 and TRBJ1-1; tentatively, D is TRBD1 (5 bases). Trimming left V 5 bases short and J 11 bases short, with 9 bases between. The CDR3 extends over 10 amino acids. The CDR3: CASSQGTAFF. The CDR3 DNA is TGTGCCAGCAGTCAGGGAACGGCTTTCTTT.

This clonotype was seen at least ten times. The gene calls are TRBV12-3 or TRBV12-4 and TRBJ1-1; no definite D call. The CDR3 has 13 amino acids. Trimming took off 4 bases at V and 1 base at J, with 7 bases between the two ends. The CDR3 protein is CASSSRWNTEAFF. DNA of the CDR3: TGTGCCAGCAGTTCTCGTTGGAACACTGAAGCTTTCTTT.

In this sample, this clonotype turned up a few times. The V gene is TRBV5-4, the J gene TRBJ1-2, with TRBD1 identical over 7 bases. Germline loops: CDR1 SGHNT, CDR2 YYREEE (reference sequence). The V gene end was trimmed by 3 bases and the J gene end by 0 bases; junction bases not matched to a gene: 11. The CDR3 runs to 17 residues. The CDR3 here is CASSYRSGTATNYGYTF. CDR3 coding DNA: TGTGCCAGCAGCTATCGCTCGGGGACAGCCACTAACTATGGCTACACCTTC.

This clonotype was seen ten or more times. The rearrangement uses TRBV30 and TRBJ1-4; 8 bases match TRBD1. Germline-derived CDR1 and CDR2 are GTSNPN and SVGIG (reference sequence). The CDR3 extends over 15 amino acids. J lost 2 bases, V lost 2 bases, and 4 bases had no gene match. The CDR3 DNA is TGTGCCTGGAGTTTTCGGACAGGGACTAATGAAAAACTGTTTTTT. As protein: CAWSFRTGTNEKLFF.

On this clonotype: A clone one base away is much larger, so this may be a read error. J is TRBJ2-5 and V is TRBV11-2; D call uncertain. The germline CDR1 and CDR2 sequences are SGHAT and FQNNGV. CDR3 size: 14 residues. The CDR3 coding sequence is TGTGCCAGCAGCTTAAGTGGCAGCCAAGAGGCCCAGTACTTC. As protein: CASSLSGSQEAQYF.

Many counts were recorded for this clonotype. The DNA of the CDR3 is TGTGCCAGCAGCTTAATGGGGGAAGGTCAGCCCCAGCATTTT. It codes for CASSLMGEGQPQHF. The genes are TRBV7-9 and TRBJ1-5, with D tentatively TRBD1 (5 bases). The CDR3 totals 14 residues. V was pared by 2 bases and J by 6 bases, with 11 bases between. Germline CDR1 and CDR2: SEHNR and FQNEAQ (reference sequence).

The gene calls are TRBV4-2 and TRBJ2-1; the match to TRBD2 covers 10 bases. Trimming removed 0 bases from V and 7 bases from J; junction bases left unmatched: 9. The germline gives CDR1 LGHNA, CDR2 YNFKEQ. The CDR3 length is 17 residues. As DNA, the CDR3 is TGTGCCAGCAGCCAAGATAAGGGCCTAGCGGGAGCTAATGAGCAGTTCTTC. Translated: CASSQDKGLAGANEQFF.

There are many counts of this clonotype. CDR3 residues: CARVEGGYTF. As DNA, the CDR3 is TGTGCCAGAGTCGAAGGCGGCTACACCTTC. The chain couples TRBV2 to TRBJ1-2; D gene unclear. Germline values: CDR1 SNHLY, CDR2 FYNNEI. Trimming shortened V by 9 bases and J by 8 bases, and 10 bases separated the two germline ends. This CDR3 is 10 amino acids long.

This clonotype appeared many times. The chain links TRBV9 to TRBJ1-1; D is undetermined. V lost 4 bases, J lost 6 bases, and 10 bases lay in between. CDR3 length: 12 amino acids. In germline, CDR1 is SGDLS, CDR2 YYNGEE. Written as DNA, the CDR3 is TGTGCCAGCAGCCCGACCGGGGCTGAAGCTTTCTTT. Translation: CASSPTGAEAFF.

In this sample, this clonotype turned up many times. The gene calls are TRBV28 and TRBJ2-7; D is uncertain. Trimming took off 5 bases at V and 7 bases at J, with 12 bases between the two ends. The germline gives CDR1 MDHEN, CDR2 SYDVKM. This CDR3 is built from 12 residues. CDR3 DNA: TGTGCCAGCAGTCTACCCCTGGGGGAGCAGTACTTC. This encodes CASSLPLGEQYF.

This clonotype occurred a few times. Here the CDR3 reads CAWSVTGLYNSPLHF. The CDR3 DNA is TGTGCCTGGAGTGTCACAGGGTTATATAATTCACCCCTCCACTTT. The chain uses TRBV30 and TRBJ1-6; D may be TRBD1 (6 bases). Per germline, CDR1 GTSNPN and CDR2 SVGIG (reference sequence). V dropped 0 bases and J dropped 4 bases, with 10 bases sitting between them. CDR3 length: 15 amino acids.

The chain carries TRBV11-3 and TRBJ2-2; D remains unclear. The germline V gene has CDR1 SGHNT and CDR2 YENEEA. The V end lost 10 bases, the J end lost 6 bases, and 15 bases lay between the germline ends. This CDR3 has 13 amino acids. CDR3 DNA sequence: TGTGCCACTAAGATCGCGGTCGCCGGGGAGCTGTTTTTT. Protein product: CATKIAVAGELFF. The complete variable domain, with remaining parts taken from reference TRBV11-3 and TRBJ2-2, reads EAGVVQSPRYKIIEKKQPVAFWCNPISGHNTLYWYLQNLGQGPELLIRYENEEAVDDSQLPKDRFSAERLKGVDSTLKIQPAELGDSAVYLCATKIAVAGELFFGEGSRLTVL.

This clonotype was seen a handful of times. The V and J genes are TRBV30 and TRBJ1-1; a possible D gene is TRBD1 (5 bases). The CDR3 totals 13 residues. From germline, CDR1 is GTSNPN and CDR2 SVGIG (reference sequence). Deletions cut 3 bases from V and 2 bases from J, with 10 bases between. This CDR3 is CAWRRGDNTEAFF. The CDR3 DNA sequence: TGTGCCTGGAGGCGGGGGGACAACACTGAAGCTTTCTTT.

The table lists this clonotype with many counts. This chain joins TRBV2 and TRBJ2-7; tentative D call: TRBD1 (5 bases). Germline V gene lookup returns CDR1 SNHLY and CDR2 FYNNEI. With 7 bases removed from V and 0 bases from J, the gap between germline ends came to 13 bases. This CDR3 contains 14 residues. The CDR3 sequence is CASKGSLSSYEQYF. The CDR3, as DNA: TGTGCCAGCAAGGGGTCCCTCAGCTCCTACGAGCAGTACTTC.

This clonotype was recorded at least ten times. The rearrangement uses TRBV7-8 and TRBJ1-2; D is uncertain. Germline CDR1 SGHVS, CDR2 FQNEAQ. V was cut by 4 bases and J by 8 bases, with 14 bases left in between. This CDR3 region has 13 residues. CDR3 DNA: TGTGCCAGCAGCTCCGGATCTATGGACGGCTACACCTTC. Protein: CASSSGSMDGYTF.

This clonotype was observed a handful of times. The J gene is TRBJ1-5, the V gene TRBV19; maybe TRBD1 (6 bases). V lost 1 base and J lost 5, with 12 bases in between. From germline, CDR1 is LNHDA and CDR2 SQIVND (reference sequence). The CDR3 extends over 15 amino acids. The CDR3 spells CASSIVTQGYQPQHF. CDR3 coding DNA: TGTGCCAGTAGTATAGTCACACAGGGTTATCAGCCCCAGCATTTT.

V and J are TRBV24-1 and TRBJ2-5; D gene ambiguous. CDR1 is KGHDR and CDR2 is SFDVKD in the germline V gene. The CDR3 totals 13 residues. V gave up 5 bases and J gave up 4 bases, with 10 bases separating them. The CDR3 reads CATSVGSAETQYF. CDR3 bases: TGTGCCACCAGTGTTGGGTCGGCAGAGACCCAGTACTTC.

V usage is TRBV11-3 and J usage is TRBJ2-1, with 14 bases aligning to TRBD2. This CDR3 is built from 16 residues. Germline V gene sequence: CDR1 SGHNT, CDR2 YENEEA. Trimming took 1 base from V and 6 from J; bases not matched to a gene: 2. CDR3 DNA sequence: TGTGCCAGCAGCTTAGGACTAGCGGGAGGGCGCAATGAGCAGTTCTTC. As protein: CASSLGLAGGRNEQFF.

This clonotype has more than one count but fewer than ten. The chain is built from TRBV28 and TRBJ1-5; the D is unclear. Trimming removed 6 bases at V and 4 bases at J, with 13 bases between. The germline CDR1 and CDR2 sequences are MDHEN and SYDVKM. The CDR3 has 14 amino acids. CDR3 in amino acids: CASRPGIANQPQHF. The CDR3 coding sequence is TGTGCCAGCAGACCCGGTATAGCGAATCAGCCCCAGCATTTT.

This clonotype was seen ten or more times. The gene calls are TRBV7-2 and TRBJ2-7; 7 bases map to TRBD2. The CDR3 sequence is 12 residues long. Germline V gene sequence: CDR1 SGHTA, CDR2 FQGNSA. V was pared by 5 bases and J by 6 bases, with 4 bases of the junction left unmatched. As DNA, the CDR3 is TGTGCCAGCAGCGGGGACTACCGCGAGCAGTACTTC. Its translation is CASSGDYREQYF.

At least ten counts were recorded for this clonotype. The V call is TRBV28, the J call TRBJ2-7; TRBD1 agrees at 9 bases. Trimming took 8 bases from V and 2 from J; bases not matched to a gene: 7. From germline, CDR1 is MDHEN and CDR2 SYDVKM. The CDR3 runs 14 residues. The chain's CDR3 is CASSPGTGTYEQYF. Here the CDR3 DNA reads TGTGCCAGCTCACCCGGGACAGGGACCTACGAGCAGTACTTC. Full variable domain (outside the CDR3, taken from reference TRBV28 and TRBJ2-7): DVKVTQSSRYLVKRTGEKVFLECVQDMDHENMFWYRQDPGLGLRLIYFSYDVKMKEKGDIPEGYSVSREKKERFSLILESASTNQTSMYLCASSPGTGTYEQYFGPGTRLTVT.

V and J are TRBV20-1 and TRBJ1-4; D not certain. Trimming left V 0 bases short and J 11 bases short, with 13 bases between. Germline V gene data show CDR1 as DFQATT and CDR2 as SNEGSKA (reference sequence). The CDR3 has 13 residues. The CDR3 loop reads CSAREREDEKLFF. In nucleotides, the CDR3 is TGCAGTGCTAGAGAGAGGGAAGACGAGAAACTGTTTTTT.

This clonotype occurred many times. This chain's CDR3 is CASSLSQGRETQYF. The CDR3, as DNA: TGTGCCAGCAGTTTGTCGCAGGGGCGGGAGACCCAGTACTTC. The chain combines TRBV28 with TRBJ2-5; tentative D call: TRBD1 (6 bases). The CDR3 spans 14 residues. Germline V gives CDR1 MDHEN, CDR2 SYDVKM. V dropped 3 bases and J dropped 5 bases, with 13 bases sitting between them.